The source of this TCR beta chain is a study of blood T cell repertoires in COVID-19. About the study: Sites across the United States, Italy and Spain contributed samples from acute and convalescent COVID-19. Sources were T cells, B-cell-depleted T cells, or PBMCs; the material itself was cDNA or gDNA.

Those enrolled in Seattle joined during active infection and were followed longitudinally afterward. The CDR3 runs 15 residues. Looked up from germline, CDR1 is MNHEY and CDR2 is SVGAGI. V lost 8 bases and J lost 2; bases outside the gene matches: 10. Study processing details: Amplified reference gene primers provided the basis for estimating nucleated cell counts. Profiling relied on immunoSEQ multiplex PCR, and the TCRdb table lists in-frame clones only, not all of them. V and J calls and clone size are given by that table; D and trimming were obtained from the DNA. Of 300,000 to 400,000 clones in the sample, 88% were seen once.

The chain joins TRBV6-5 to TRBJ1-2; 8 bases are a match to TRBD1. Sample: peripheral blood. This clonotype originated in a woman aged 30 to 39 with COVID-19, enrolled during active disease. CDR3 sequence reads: CASWGNRGRNYGYTF. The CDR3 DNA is TGTGCCAGCTGGGGAAACAGGGGGAGGAACTATGGCTACACCTTC.